Presented here are 15 T cell receptor beta chains from one specimen sequenced in a study of blood T cells in healthy people across ages. Then a second PCR, running roughly 6 to 12 cycles, was carried out with a sample-barcoded 5' primer and a J-beta primer mix. MiXCR, run by TCRdb on the 5' RACE reads, gives a single entry per CDR3 protein. The sample includes hundreds of thousands of distinct CDR3 sequences, 35% to 60% of them seen just once. Input material: blood. The receptor source for this set is a man at least 80 years old in good health.

The chain recombines TRBV3-1 with TRBJ2-7; 10 bases match TRBD2. Unmatched junction bases numbered 9, after V lost 5 bases and J lost 5 bases. The germline CDR1 and CDR2 sequences are LGHDT and YNNKEL (reference sequence). The length of the CDR3 is 15 residues. The CDR3 reads CASSLSGGAFNEQYF. The CDR3 DNA follows: TGTGCCAGCAGCTTAAGCGGGGGGGCGTTCAACGAGCAGTACTTC.

CDR3 sequence reads: CASSIRDAASTQYF. The CDR3 DNA reads TGTGCCAGCAGCATCCGGGACGCCGCGTCGACCCAGTACTTC. This chain connects TRBV9 to TRBJ2-5; D is perhaps TRBD1 or TRBD2 (5 bases each). The CDR3 runs to 14 residues. Germline values: CDR1 SGDLS, CDR2 YYNGEE. V lost 4 bases to trimming and J lost 7 bases, with 17 bases between them.

V is TRBV29-1 and J is TRBJ2-2, with 9 nucleotides matching TRBD2. Trimming removed 4 bases from V and 5 bases from J; junction bases left unmatched: 2. The CDR3 contains 13 residues. Germline CDR1 SQVTM, CDR2 ANQGSEA. For the CDR3, the DNA is TGCAGCGTTGGTAGCGGGAGAACCGGGGAGCTGTTTTTT. Translating it yields CSVGSGRTGELFF.

A few counts support this clonotype. The chain has TRBV5-4 and TRBJ2-1; D is undetermined. CDR1 is SGHNT, CDR2 YYREEE, per germline (reference sequence). Trimming took 4 bases from V and 3 from J, leaving 8 bases between them. The CDR3 runs 13 residues. The CDR3 loop is CASSAVVYNEQFF. The CDR3 DNA follows: TGTGCCAGCAGCGCCGTCGTCTACAATGAGCAGTTCTTC.

The rearrangement uses TRBV2 and TRBJ2-5, with 11 bases lining up with TRBD2. Trimming removed 4 bases from V and 11 bases from J; junction bases left unmatched: 21. Germline CDR1 reads SNHLY; CDR2 reads FYNNEI. The CDR3 runs to 18 residues. CDR3 loop: CASSGSSGRRGSYNEQYF. The CDR3 coding sequence is TGTGCCAGCAGTGGCTCTAGCGGGAGGAGGGGTTCCTACAATGAGCAGTACTTC.

V usage is TRBV4-2 and J usage is TRBJ2-6; D may be TRBD1 or TRBD2 (5 bases each). Trimming pared 1 base from V and 0 bases from J, leaving 13 bases between. Germline-derived CDR1 and CDR2 are LGHNA and YNFKEQ. The CDR3 covers 18 residues. The CDR3 loop reads CASSQGIDGASGANVLTF. CDR3 nucleotides: TGTGCCAGCAGCCAAGGTATTGACGGGGCCTCTGGGGCCAACGTCCTGACTTTC.

The CDR3 protein is CASGGRGDNQPQHF. CDR3 DNA: TGTGCCAGCGGGGGGCGAGGCGACAATCAGCCCCAGCATTTT. V is TRBV2 and J is TRBJ1-5, with D possibly being TRBD1 (6 bases). The V and J ends lost 8 bases and 3 bases respectively, with 14 bases between them. CDR1 and CDR2 from the germline V gene are SNHLY and FYNNEI. This CDR3 is 14 amino acids long.

This clonotype was detected ten times or more. This sequence joins TRBV2 and TRBJ2-7; no clear D. The CDR3 runs 15 residues. V shed 2 bases and J shed 4 bases, with 15 bases lying between them. CDR1 and CDR2 from the germline V gene are SNHLY and FYNNEI. In DNA, the CDR3 is TGTGCCAGCAGTGAATCCTTAGGCATGCAATACGAGCAGTACTTC. Its translation: CASSESLGMQYEQYF.

There are many counts of this clonotype. CDR3 bases: TGCAGTGCCGTCCCGGGACAGGGGTACTATGGCTACACCTTC. This translates into CSAVPGQGYYGYTF. This chain links TRBV20-1 with TRBJ1-2; 10 bases align to TRBD1. V trimming: 6 bases; J trimming: 3 bases; junction bases outside the gene matches: 7. The CDR3 runs to 14 residues. Germline V gene sequence: CDR1 DFQATT, CDR2 SNEGSKA (reference sequence).

The chain carries TRBV4-3 and TRBJ2-7; 7 nucleotides align to TRBD2. The junction had 16 bases not matched to a gene; V was cut back by 2 bases and J by 6 bases. This CDR3 is 17 amino acids long. CDR1 LGHNA and CDR2 YSLEER come from the germline V gene. CDR3 nucleotides: TGCGCCAGCAGCCAACCTAGGACGGGAGGCCATCGTAGCGAGCAGTACTTC. This codes for CASSQPRTGGHRSEQYF.

This clonotype has only one observation. The chain carries TRBV20-1 and TRBJ2-5; 10 nucleotides match TRBD1. Germline V gives CDR1 DFQATT, CDR2 SNEGSKA (reference sequence). V gave up 2 bases and J gave up 4 bases; unmatched junction bases: 4. The CDR3 length is 14 residues. CDR3 residues: CSARSTGGRETQYF. In DNA form, the CDR3 reads TGCAGTGCTAGATCGACAGGGGGCCGAGAGACCCAGTACTTC.

This clonotype has a handful of counts. The chain couples TRBV7-2 to TRBJ2-1; 12 nucleotides line up with TRBD2. Trimming cost V 5 bases and J 10 bases; bases outside gene matches: 9. The CDR3 length is 15 residues. From germline, CDR1 is SGHTA and CDR2 FQGNSA. The CDR3 DNA follows: TGTGCCAGCAGCCAAGGACTAGCGGGGTCTGGGGAGCAGTTCTTC. Translation gives CASSQGLAGSGEQFF.

The chain joins TRBV5-1 to TRBJ2-5, with D possibly being TRBD2 (5 bases). CDR1 and CDR2 from the germline V gene are SGHRS and YFSETQ. This CDR3 contains 14 residues. Deletions cut 1 base from V and 11 bases from J, with 18 bases between. CDR3 sequence reads: CASSLTTTTGEQYF. CDR3 DNA sequence: TGCGCCAGCAGCTTGACAACGACTACTGGTGAGCAGTACTTC.

This chain connects TRBV14 to TRBJ2-1, with 8 bases aligning to TRBD2. Germline V gene sequence: CDR1 SGHDN, CDR2 FVKESK. J gave up 2 bases and V 0 bases, and 9 bases lay outside the gene matches. This CDR3 has 18 residues. The DNA for the CDR3 is TGTGCCAGCAGCCAAGATGGGACTAGGGGAATGACCTACAATGAGCAGTTCTTC. Its protein product is CASSQDGTRGMTYNEQFF.

CDR3 sequence (DNA): TGCGCCAGCAGCCTGGTTTTCGCAGAAAGCACAGATACGCAGCATTTT. This codes for CASSLVFAESTDTQHF. The rearrangement links TRBV5-1 to TRBJ2-3; D is unresolved. The end of the DNA aligns better with TRBJ1-5, so the J call may be wrong. The germline CDR1 and CDR2 sequences are SGHRS and YFSETQ. The CDR3 consists of 16 residues.